What follows are 25 T cell receptor beta chains derived from one specimen sequenced in a study of blood T cell repertoires in COVID-19. Sequencing was performed with immunoSEQ multiplex PCR; in TCRdb, only in-frame clones are kept and a portion is missing. The sample lists some 350,000 clones, 80% to 90% occurring once. Material for sequencing was peripheral blood. These TCRs come from a man aged 25 to 40 with active or convalescent COVID-19.

This chain joins TRBV24-1 and TRBJ2-7, with 12 positions matching TRBD1. The V gene's germline CDR1 is KGHDR and CDR2 SFDVKD. This CDR3 comprises 15 residues. The V and J ends lost 7 bases and 2 bases, in that order; junction bases with no gene match: 5. CDR3 in DNA: TGTGCCACCAGCCGGGACAGGGGGCCCCCCTACGAGCAGTACTTC. Protein: CATSRDRGPPYEQYF.

The chain carries TRBV28 and TRBJ2-1; 10 positions agree with TRBD2. CDR3 length: 15 amino acids. CDR1 is MDHEN and CDR2 is SYDVKM in the germline V gene. Trimming took 3 bases from V and 7 from J; bases not matched to a gene: 6. CDR3 nucleotides: TGTGCCAGCAGTTTTAGCGGGAGGATAGATAATGAGCAGTTCTTC. Translation: CASSFSGRIDNEQFF.

This sequence joins TRBV7-2 and TRBJ2-2, with TRBD1 as a possible D gene (5 bases). CDR1 SGHTA and CDR2 FQGNSA come from the germline V gene. The CDR3 totals 15 residues. V gave up 5 bases and J gave up 4 bases, with 14 bases separating them. The CDR3 nucleotides read TGTGCCAGCAGCGCCCAGGGATTGGTCACCGGGGAGCTGTTTTTT. It yields the protein CASSAQGLVTGELFF.

V gene TRBV4-3 combines with J gene TRBJ2-7, with TRBD1 matching over 7 bases. There are 17 residues in the CDR3. Germline lookup yields CDR1 LGHNA and CDR2 YSLEER. V was clipped by 0 bases and J by 2 bases; unmatched bases: 10. The CDR3 here is CASSQDLRDSLPYEQYF. The CDR3 nucleotides are TGCGCCAGCAGCCAAGATCTCCGGGACAGCCTTCCCTACGAGCAGTACTTC.

V is TRBV9 and J is TRBJ2-1; TRBD2 aligns across 12 bases. Germline V gene data show CDR1 as SGDLS and CDR2 as YYNGEE. The CDR3 is made up of 23 amino acids. V lost 1 base to trimming and J lost 0 bases; unmatched junction nucleotides: 20. DNA of the CDR3: TGTGCCAGCAGCGTAATTAGGGTTACAGTTGGACTAGCGGGGTCGAGCTCCTACAATGAGCAGTTCTTC. This codes for CASSVIRVTVGLAGSSSYNEQFF.

The J gene is TRBJ2-7, the V gene TRBV9; D not resolved. The V and J ends lost 0 bases and 6 bases respectively, with 7 bases between them. This CDR3 contains 12 residues. CDR1 SGDLS and CDR2 YYNGEE come from the germline V gene. CDR3 in amino acids: CASSVDGGEQYF. The CDR3 coding sequence is TGTGCCAGCAGCGTAGACGGCGGCGAGCAGTACTTC. Combining the CDR3 with reference TRBV9 and TRBJ2-7 gives the whole variable domain DSGVTQTPKHLITATGQRVTLRCSPRSGDLSVYWYQQSLDQGLQFLIQYYNGEERAKGNILERFSAQQFPDLHSELNLSSLELGDSALYFCASSVDGGEQYFGPGTRLTVT.

In nucleotides, the CDR3 is TGTGCCAGCAGTCCTGACAGGGGGCGCAACACTGAAGCTTTCTTT. It translates to CASSPDRGRNTEAFF. The chain links TRBV6-6 to TRBJ1-1, with 10 bases that match TRBD1. After removal of 5 bases from V and 2 bases from J, the junction contained 5 bases not matched to a gene. The germline V gene encodes CDR1 MNHNY and CDR2 SVGAGI (reference sequence). The CDR3 is made up of 15 amino acids.

J is TRBJ1-6 and V is TRBV30, with a weak D call TRBD1 (5 bases). Germline V gives CDR1 GTSNPN, CDR2 SVGIG (reference sequence). CDR3 length equals 13 residues. V lost 7 bases to trimming and J lost 6 bases, with 13 bases between them. In DNA form, the CDR3 reads TGTGCCTCGTCCCTGGGGGGTAATTCACCCCTCCACTTT. This codes for CASSLGGNSPLHF.

The chain combines TRBV6-4 with TRBJ2-1, with TRBD2 matching 7 bases. Germline V gene lookup returns CDR1 MRHNA and CDR2 SNTAGT. J was trimmed by 4 bases and V by 4 bases; bases with no gene match: 7. The CDR3 is 15 residues long. The CDR3 loop is CASSVLVAGYNEQFF. In DNA form, the CDR3 reads TGTGCCAGCAGTGTTCTAGTAGCGGGTTACAATGAGCAGTTCTTC.

This clone was detected only a few times. V and J are TRBV9 and TRBJ2-1, with TRBD2 identical over 14 bases. The CDR3 is made up of 15 amino acids. Germline CDR1 and CDR2: SGDLS and YYNGEE. With 3 bases clipped from V and 6 bases from J, the junction kept 2 bases outside the gene matches. DNA of the CDR3: TGTGCCAGCAGCGCCGGGACTAGCGGGGGCAATGAGCAGTTCTTC. Translated, it gives CASSAGTSGGNEQFF.

The chain employs TRBV6-5 and TRBJ1-4, with 9 bases aligning to TRBD1. V dropped 2 bases and J dropped 6; count of bases not matched to a gene: 7. The CDR3 runs 16 residues. Looked up from germline, CDR1 is MNHEY and CDR2 is SVGAGI. This CDR3 reads CASSYVKGQGYEKLFF. CDR3 bases: TGTGCCAGCAGTTACGTTAAAGGACAGGGGTATGAAAAACTGTTTTTT.

This clone was counted once. The chain combines TRBV28 with TRBJ1-1; D uncertain. This CDR3 contains 12 residues. Germline V lookup: CDR1 MDHEN, CDR2 SYDVKM. The V and J ends lost 7 bases and 6 bases respectively, with 12 bases between them. The CDR3 DNA sequence: TGTGCCAGCAAATTTCTGGCAGCTGAAGCTTTCTTT. This sequence encodes CASKFLAAEAFF.

The J gene is TRBJ2-7, the V gene TRBV6-5; 8 nucleotides align to TRBD1. Germline CDR1 is MNHEY and CDR2 is SVGAGI. CDR3 length: 14 amino acids. V was pared by 2 bases and J by 4 bases, with 4 bases of the junction left unmatched. CDR3 in amino acids: CASSYPDRGYEQYF. In DNA form, the CDR3 reads TGTGCCAGCAGTTACCCCGACAGGGGTTACGAGCAGTACTTC.

This rearrangement joins TRBV7-3 to TRBJ1-1, with a possible D match to TRBD1 (6 bases). Trimming cost V 1 base and J 0 bases, with 12 bases left between them. Germline CDR1 is SGHTA and CDR2 is FQGTGA. The CDR3 has 16 amino acids. In nucleotides, the CDR3 is TGTGCCAGCAGCTTAAACGGGGGGCGAGTGAACACTGAAGCTTTCTTT. Encoded protein: CASSLNGGRVNTEAFF.

V usage is TRBV7-2 and J usage is TRBJ1-2; 9 bases agree with TRBD1. V shed 5 bases, J shed 4 bases, and the junction held 8 bases outside the gene matches. CDR3 length: 15 residues. The germline CDR1 and CDR2 sequences are SGHTA and FQGNSA. CDR3 residues: CASSPRTGEVYGYTF. For the CDR3, the DNA is TGTGCCAGCAGCCCGCGGACAGGGGAGGTCTATGGCTACACCTTC.

The table lists this clone with a count of one. The rearrangement joins TRBV19 to TRBJ1-6; 8 bases are a match to TRBD1. CDR1 and CDR2 (germline): LNHDA, SQIVND (reference sequence). V shed 9 bases, J shed 7 bases, and the junction held 11 bases outside the gene matches. The CDR3 length is 15 residues. The CDR3 bases are TGTGCCAGCCAGTATATGGACAGGGCGAATTCACCCCTCCACTTT. Protein product: CASQYMDRANSPLHF.

This clone was counted a few times. The chain carries TRBV2 and TRBJ1-5; D gene ambiguous. Trimming removed 0 bases from V and 6 bases from J, with 9 bases in between. Germline assignment: CDR1 SNHLY and CDR2 FYNNEI. The CDR3 spans 14 residues. The CDR3 nucleotides read TGTGCCAGCAGTGAAGCAATGGAGGGTCAGCCCCAGCATTTT. Translated: CASSEAMEGQPQHF.

This chain uses TRBV7-2 with TRBJ2-5, with TRBD2 matching 7 bases. V was pared by 5 bases and J by 1 base, with 7 bases of the junction left unmatched. The CDR3 has 15 residues. Germline CDR1 is SGHTA and CDR2 is FQGNSA. The CDR3: CASSTGAGIQETQYF. CDR3 bases: TGTGCCAGCAGCACCGGAGCGGGGATCCAAGAGACCCAGTACTTC.

This chain uses TRBV25-1 with TRBJ2-1; 13 nucleotides align to TRBD2. CDR1 is MGHDK and CDR2 is SYGVNS in the germline V gene. CDR3 length: 17 residues. Trimming at V came to 3 bases and at J to 5 bases, leaving 7 bases not matched to a gene. This chain's CDR3 is CASSEGGTSGVNNEQFF. CDR3 nucleotide sequence: TGTGCCAGCAGTGAGGGGGGGACTAGCGGGGTCAACAATGAGCAGTTCTTC. Looking up the rest from reference TRBV25-1 and TRBJ2-1 gives the full variable domain: EADIYQTPRYLVIGTGKKITLECSQTMGHDKMYWYQQDPGMELHLIHYSYGVNSTEKGDLSSESTVSRIRTEHFPLTLESARPSHTSQYLCASSEGGTSGVNNEQFFGPGTRLTVL.

The V gene is TRBV28, the J gene TRBJ1-2; 8 nucleotides align to TRBD1. This CDR3 is built from 14 residues. The germline V gene has CDR1 MDHEN and CDR2 SYDVKM. The trim removed 3 bases at V and 4 bases at J, leaving 4 bases unmatched. DNA of the CDR3: TGTGCCAGCAGTTTGGACAGGGCGGCCTATGGCTACACCTTC. This encodes CASSLDRAAYGYTF.

This clone showed up just a few times. In DNA, the CDR3 is TGTGCCAGCAGTTCTCTGACTTCCAGCTCCTACAATGAGCAGTTCTTC. Translated: CASSSLTSSSYNEQFF. V and J are TRBV6-2 or TRBV6-3 and TRBJ2-1; D is undetermined. The germline gives CDR1 MNHEY, CDR2 SVGEGT. Between the trimmed V and J ends, which lost 4 bases and 0 bases, there was a span of 13 bases. The CDR3 runs 16 residues.

This chain uses TRBV12-3 or TRBV12-4 with TRBJ1-5; D is possibly TRBD1 (6 bases). CDR3 size: 13 residues. V lost 2 bases to trimming and J lost 11 bases, with 13 bases between them. Here the CDR3 reads CASSLMGAESQHF. The DNA for the CDR3 is TGTGCCAGCAGTTTAATGGGGGCCGAGTCCCAGCATTTT.

A few counts support this clone. Other DNA sequences within the sample encode an identical CDR3. The chain has TRBV27 and TRBJ1-1, with 8 bases that match TRBD1. The CDR3 consists of 14 residues. The germline CDR1 and CDR2 sequences are MNHEY and SMNVEV (reference sequence). Losses at the gene ends were 2 bases for V and 4 bases for J; bases not matched to a gene: 3. The CDR3 coding sequence is TGTGCCAGCAGTTTAGGTACAGGGGGCACTGAAGCTTTCTTT. Translation: CASSLGTGGTEAFF.

The chain is built from TRBV4-1 and TRBJ2-5; 13 bases fit TRBD2. The germline CDR1 and CDR2 sequences are MGHRA and YSYEKL. With V trimmed by 4 bases and J by 0 bases, 8 bases remained unmatched. The CDR3 runs to 18 residues. The CDR3 region has the DNA TGCGCCAGCAGCCGAGGACTAGCGGGGGTGTCATACCAAGAGACCCAGTACTTC. Translated, it gives CASSRGLAGVSYQETQYF.

The chain employs TRBV6-5 and TRBJ2-3; D ambiguous. The CDR3 totals 14 residues. Trimming stripped 2 bases from V and 1 base from J, with 7 bases between. Germline-derived CDR1 and CDR2 are MNHEY and SVGAGI. CDR3 bases: TGTGCCAGCAGTTACGGCCTCCGCACAGATACGCAGTATTTT. As protein: CASSYGLRTDTQYF.